The 3 T cell receptor beta chains presented below share a single source sample, sequenced in a study of beta chain features in type 1 diabetes. Sequenced material consisted of expressed TCRB transcripts (all of the isolated RNA was reverse transcribed). Profiled with immunoSEQ multiplex PCR; TCRdb holds only in-frame clones, not every one. The sample consists of more than 300,000 clones, 10% to 15% of them appearing once. The sequencing input was naive CD4+ T cells from blood. Every receptor here comes from a man between 18 and 29 years old in good health.

The chain employs TRBV30 and TRBJ2-7; tentative D call: TRBD1 (6 bases). The CDR3 is 13 amino acids. V lost 0 bases to trimming and J lost 3 bases, with 9 bases between them. Germline V gives CDR1 GTSNPN, CDR2 SVGIG (reference sequence). The CDR3 protein is CAWSVGGIYEQYF. CDR3 DNA: TGTGCCTGGAGTGTAGGGGGAATCTACGAGCAGTACTTC.

V is TRBV7-3 and J is TRBJ1-3; D gene ambiguous. Germline V lookup: CDR1 SGHTA, CDR2 FQGTGA. This CDR3 is 16 amino acids long. V was cut by 3 bases and J by 0 bases, with 12 bases left in between. The CDR3 loop reads CASSLMSADSGNTIYF. The CDR3 coding sequence is TGTGCCAGCAGCTTGATGTCAGCGGACTCTGGAAACACCATATATTTT.

The chain uses TRBV2 and TRBJ2-1; TRBD1 matches at 8 bases. CDR1 and CDR2 (germline): SNHLY, FYNNEI. The length of the CDR3 is 15 residues. Unmatched junction bases numbered 7, after V lost 5 bases and J lost 4 bases. In DNA, the CDR3 is TGTGCCAGCAGTTACAGGGGGTTAGTGTACAATGAGCAGTTCTTC. This encodes CASSYRGLVYNEQFF.